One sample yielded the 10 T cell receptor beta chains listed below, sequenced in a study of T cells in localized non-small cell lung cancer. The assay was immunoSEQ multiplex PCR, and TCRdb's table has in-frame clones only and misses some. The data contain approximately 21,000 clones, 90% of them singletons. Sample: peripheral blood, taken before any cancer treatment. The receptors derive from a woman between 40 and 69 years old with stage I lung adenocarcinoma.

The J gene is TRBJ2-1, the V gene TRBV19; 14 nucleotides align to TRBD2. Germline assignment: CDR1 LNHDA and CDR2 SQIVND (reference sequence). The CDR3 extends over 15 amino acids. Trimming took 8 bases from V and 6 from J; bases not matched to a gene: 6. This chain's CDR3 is CASRTGTSGSNEQFF. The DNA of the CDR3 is TGTGCCAGTCGGACCGGGACTAGCGGGAGCAATGAGCAGTTCTTC.

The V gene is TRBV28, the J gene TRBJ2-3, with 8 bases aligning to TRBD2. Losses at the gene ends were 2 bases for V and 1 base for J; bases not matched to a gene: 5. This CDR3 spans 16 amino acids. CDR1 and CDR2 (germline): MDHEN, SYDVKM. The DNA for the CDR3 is TGTGCCAGCAGTTTAGGAGGGCGGGGGGGCACAGATACGCAGTATTTT. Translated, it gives CASSLGGRGGTDTQYF.

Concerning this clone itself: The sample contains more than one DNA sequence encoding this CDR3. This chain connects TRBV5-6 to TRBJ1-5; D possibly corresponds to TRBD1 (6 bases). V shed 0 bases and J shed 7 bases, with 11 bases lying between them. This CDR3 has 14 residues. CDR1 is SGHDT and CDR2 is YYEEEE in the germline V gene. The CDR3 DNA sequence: TGTGCCAGCAGCTTGGGACCAGGGGAGCAGCCCCAGCATTTT. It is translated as CASSLGPGEQPQHF. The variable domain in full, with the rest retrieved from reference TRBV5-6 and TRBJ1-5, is DAGVTQSPTHLIKTRGQQVTLRCSPKSGHDTVSWYQQALGQGPQFIFQYYEEEERQRGNFPDRFSGHQFPNYSSELNVNALLLGDSALYLCASSLGPGEQPQHFGDGTRLSIL.

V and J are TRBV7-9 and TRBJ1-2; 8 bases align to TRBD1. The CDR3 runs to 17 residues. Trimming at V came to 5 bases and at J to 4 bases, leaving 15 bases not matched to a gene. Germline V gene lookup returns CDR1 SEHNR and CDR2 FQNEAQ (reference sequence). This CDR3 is CASSRSLWDRSPYGYTF. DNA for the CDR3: TGTGCCAGCAGCCGGTCTTTGTGGGACAGGTCGCCCTATGGCTACACCTTC.

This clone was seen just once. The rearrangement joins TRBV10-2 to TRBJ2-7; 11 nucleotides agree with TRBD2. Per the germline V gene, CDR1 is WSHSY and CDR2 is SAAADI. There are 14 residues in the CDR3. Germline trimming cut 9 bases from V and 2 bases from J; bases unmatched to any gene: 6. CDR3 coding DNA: TGCGCCAGTGCGCTAGCGGGAGGCGCCTACGAGCAGTACTTC. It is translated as CASALAGGAYEQYF.

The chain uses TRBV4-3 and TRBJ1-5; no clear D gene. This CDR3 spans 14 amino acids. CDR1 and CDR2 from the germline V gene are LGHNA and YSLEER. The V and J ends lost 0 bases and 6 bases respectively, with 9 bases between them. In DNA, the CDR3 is TGCGCCAGCAGCCAAGATCGTTCGATTCAGCCCCAGCATTTT. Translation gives CASSQDRSIQPQHF.

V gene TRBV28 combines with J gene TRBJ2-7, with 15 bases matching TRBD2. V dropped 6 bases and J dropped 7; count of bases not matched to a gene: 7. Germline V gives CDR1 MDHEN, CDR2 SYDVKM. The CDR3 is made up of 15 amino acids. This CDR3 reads CASRPRTSGRGEQYF. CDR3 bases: TGTGCCAGCAGGCCCCGGACTAGCGGGAGGGGAGAGCAGTACTTC.

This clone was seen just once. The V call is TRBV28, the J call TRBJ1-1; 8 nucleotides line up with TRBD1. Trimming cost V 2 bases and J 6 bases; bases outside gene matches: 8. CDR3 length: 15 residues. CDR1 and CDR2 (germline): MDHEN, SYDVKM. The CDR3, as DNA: TGTGCCAGCAGTTTAGGGACAGGAGGAGAGGCTGAAGCTTTCTTT. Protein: CASSLGTGGEAEAFF.

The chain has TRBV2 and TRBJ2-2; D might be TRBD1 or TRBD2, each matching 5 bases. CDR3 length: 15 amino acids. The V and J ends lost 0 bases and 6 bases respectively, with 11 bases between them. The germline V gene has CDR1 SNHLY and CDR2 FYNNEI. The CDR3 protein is CASSEARQGAGELFF. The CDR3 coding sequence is TGTGCCAGCAGTGAAGCGCGGCAGGGAGCCGGGGAGCTGTTTTTT.

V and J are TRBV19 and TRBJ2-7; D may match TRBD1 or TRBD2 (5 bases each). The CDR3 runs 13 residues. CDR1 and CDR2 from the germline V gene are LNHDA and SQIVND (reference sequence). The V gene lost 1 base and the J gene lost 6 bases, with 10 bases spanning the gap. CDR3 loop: CASSIGGTVEQYF. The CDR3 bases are TGTGCCAGTAGTATAGGGGGGACCGTCGAGCAGTACTTC.